The following is a T cell receptor beta chain sequence with its context. Using the 5' RACE reads, TCRdb records one entry per CDR3 protein without DNA. This specimen shows around 470,000 distinct CDR3 sequences; the ten leading clones hold over 1.3%. The source of the sample is a study of T cells expressing NK-cell markers. Germline-derived CDR1 and CDR2 are MDHEN and SYDVKM. CDR3 length: 14 amino acids. The TCR was taken from a woman in her 50s in good health. Material: blood T cells: a sorted CD56 or NKG2C T cell subset, CD4+ or CD8+ T cells, or bulk PBMC T cells (not recorded which). The chain couples TRBV28 to TRBJ1-1. Here the CDR3 reads CASSLGALNTEAFF.